This is a list of T cell receptor beta chains from one sample in a study of CXCR3-negative and CXCR3-positive naive CD8 T cells. No DNA is given; TCRdb re-called the 5' RACE reads and lists each CDR3 protein once. The repertoire table contains around 63,000 distinct CDR3 sequences. Source material: naive CXCR3+ CD8+ T cells from blood. All receptors come from a human donor in good health. Some clones in this sample may be carry-over from other donors' samples. CDR3s include the opening cysteine and the closing phenylalanine or tryptophan. Each record gives: V gene, J gene, CDR3 protein.

V: TRBV20-1
J: TRBJ2-7
CDR3: CMTRDYRSYEQYF

V: TRBV9
J: TRBJ1-1
CDR3: CASSVRQENTEAFF

V: TRBV12-3/TRBV12-4
J: TRBJ2-1
CDR3: CASSLIGLASASYNEQFF

V: TRBV7-2
J: TRBJ2-5
CDR3: CASSLALVLQETQYF

V: TRBV29-1
J: TRBJ1-1
CDR3: CSVQRATEAFF

V: TRBV6-6
J: TRBJ1-5
CDR3: CASSPRLIFYLVEQHSNQPQHF

V: TRBV11-2
J: TRBJ2-1
CDR3: CASSLGSSAEQFF

V: TRBV5-1
J: TRBJ1-1
CDR3: CASSLDPPDTEAFF

V: TRBV7-9
J: TRBJ2-5
CDR3: CASGLADQETQYF

V: TRBV5-1
J: TRBJ1-4
CDR3: CASSLTGVGEKLFF

V: TRBV29-1
J: TRBJ2-7
CDR3: CSVVNSNSNEQYF

V: TRBV28
J: TRBJ2-5
CDR3: CASSLAAGGRETQYF

V: TRBV29-1
J: TRBJ1-2
CDR3: CSVYGTGDYGYAF

V: TRBV6-5
J: TRBJ2-7
CDR3: CASSLTRDREGTSGSGEQYF

V: TRBV29-1
J: TRBJ1-2
CDR3: CSTGGGYYGYTF

V: TRBV5-1
J: TRBJ2-1
CDR3: CASSFSGGPDNEQFF

V: TRBV15
J: TRBJ2-1
CDR3: CATSREGLAVTSSYNEQFF

V: TRBV29-1
J: TRBJ2-5
CDR3: CSVEGQTYQETQYF

V: TRBV6-5
J: TRBJ2-2
CDR3: CASNKLAGTNTGELFF

V: TRBV27
J: TRBJ2-7
CDR3: CASSSGGPYEQYF

V: TRBV20-1
J: TRBJ2-7
CDR3: CSASIGGQTVEQYF

V: TRBV12-3/TRBV12-4
J: TRBJ2-3
CDR3: CASSSLDREGTDTQYF

V: TRBV7-8
J: TRBJ1-1
CDR3: CASSLLRQNTEAFF

V: TRBV28
J: TRBJ2-7
CDR3: CASSFGPLTSGSNEQYF

V: TRBV12-3/TRBV12-4
J: TRBJ2-7
CDR3: CASSLKQGAFDEQYF

V: TRBV7-2
J: TRBJ2-5
CDR3: CASSLEVVAGGQETQYF

V: TRBV21-1
J: TRBJ1-3
CDR3: CASSKEVELSGNTIYF

V: TRBV29-1
J: TRBJ2-3
CDR3: CSGRGGAGDTDTQYF